These 25 T cell receptor beta chains were all obtained from the same sample, sequenced in a study of PD-1 and CTLA-4 blockade in melanoma. Sequencing was performed with immunoSEQ multiplex PCR; in TCRdb, only in-frame clones are kept and a portion is missing. The profile shows tens of thousands of clones, around 93% of them singletons. The input for sequencing was CD8+ T cells from peripheral blood, taken from a patient given anti-PD-1 treatment. The receptors here all came from a human donor with melanoma.

V usage is TRBV5-5 and J usage is TRBJ2-5; the D gene is possibly TRBD2 (5 bases). CDR3 length: 14 residues. The V end lost 0 bases, the J end lost 5 bases, and 11 bases lay between the germline ends. From germline, CDR1 is SGHKS and CDR2 YYEKEE (reference sequence). CDR3 protein: CASSLGWEWETQYF. The CDR3 DNA reads as TGTGCCAGCAGCTTGGGTTGGGAGTGGGAGACCCAGTACTTC.

V and J are TRBV7-2 and TRBJ2-1, with 10 positions matching TRBD2. J gave up 6 bases and V 3 bases, and 5 bases lay outside the gene matches. Germline CDR1 reads SGHTA; CDR2 reads FQGNSA. The CDR3 runs 15 residues. The CDR3 DNA reads as TGTGCCAGCAGCTTTACAGCGGGGGGGGGCAATGAGCAGTTCTTC. It is translated as CASSFTAGGGNEQFF.

V is TRBV19 and J is TRBJ1-1; the D is unclear. V lost 4 bases, J lost 2 bases, and 8 bases lay in between. The CDR3 is 13 residues long. From germline, CDR1 is LNHDA and CDR2 SQIVND (reference sequence). The CDR3 here is CASSNVGNTEAFF. The CDR3 DNA sequence: TGTGCCAGTAGTAATGTCGGTAACACTGAAGCTTTCTTT. The complete variable domain, with remaining parts taken from reference TRBV19 and TRBJ1-1, reads DGGITQSPKYLFRKEGQNVTLSCEQNLNHDAMYWYRQDPGQGLRLIYYSQIVNDFQKGDIAEGYSVSREKKESFPLTVTSAQKNPTAFYLCASSNVGNTEAFFGQGTRLTVV.

The chain is built from TRBV28 and TRBJ2-1, with D perhaps TRBD1 or TRBD2 (5 bases each). The V end lost 5 bases, the J end lost 3 bases, and 17 bases lay between the germline ends. The CDR3 consists of 16 residues. Germline V gene lookup returns CDR1 MDHEN and CDR2 SYDVKM. The CDR3 DNA is TGTGCCAGCAGTATCCGTGAGGGGCCCATCTACAATGAGCAGTTCTTC. It specifies CASSIREGPIYNEQFF.

The sample holds one count of this clone. The chain combines TRBV7-9 with TRBJ2-1, with D perhaps TRBD1 (6 bases). V lost 4 bases and J 4 bases, leaving 14 bases between the germline ends. Germline CDR1 reads SEHNR; CDR2 reads FQNEAQ (reference sequence). The CDR3 runs to 15 residues. In DNA form, the CDR3 reads TGTGCCAGCAGCTCAACCGGGACACCATACAATGAGCAGTTCTTC. Its protein product is CASSSTGTPYNEQFF.

The chain carries TRBV7-8 and TRBJ2-7, with D tentatively TRBD2 (6 bases). Germline lookup yields CDR1 SGHVS and CDR2 FQNEAQ. The CDR3 length is 12 residues. V lost 5 bases, J lost 6 bases, and 11 bases lay in between. In DNA form, the CDR3 reads TGTGCCAGCAGCCCTGGGACTCGCGAGCAGTACTTC. As protein: CASSPGTREQYF.

The chain joins TRBV29-1 to TRBJ2-1; no definite D call. V gave up 3 bases and J gave up 0 bases, with 9 bases separating them. CDR3 length equals 14 residues. The germline gives CDR1 SQVTM, CDR2 ANQGSEA. The CDR3 loop is CSVDNLSSYNEQFF. For the CDR3, the DNA is TGCAGCGTTGATAACTTAAGCTCCTACAATGAGCAGTTCTTC.

The chain uses TRBV5-1 and TRBJ1-1; TRBD1 matches 7 bases. Germline CDR1 SGHRS, CDR2 YFSETQ. This CDR3 contains 15 residues. With 4 bases clipped from V and 6 bases from J, the junction kept 12 bases outside the gene matches. The CDR3 nucleotides read TGCGCCAGCAGCCTCCCGACAGGGTCTCGCCCTGAAGCTTTCTTT. This gives the protein CASSLPTGSRPEAFF.

This sequence joins TRBV7-9 and TRBJ1-1; 7 nucleotides agree with TRBD1. CDR1 is SEHNR, CDR2 FQNEAQ, per germline (reference sequence). This CDR3 has 15 residues. The V gene end was trimmed by 5 bases and the J gene end by 0 bases; junction bases not matched to a gene: 6. CDR3 nucleotides: TGTGCCAGCAGCGAAGGACAGGAAATGAACACTGAAGCTTTCTTT. This codes for CASSEGQEMNTEAFF.

V and J are TRBV11-3 and TRBJ1-3; D perhaps matches TRBD1 (5 bases). Germline-derived CDR1 and CDR2 are SGHNT and YENEEA. The CDR3 contains 12 residues. With 5 bases removed from V and 4 bases from J, the gap between germline ends came to 6 bases. The CDR3 DNA reads as TGTGCCAGCAGCCGGGGGGGAAACACCATATATTTT. Its protein product is CASSRGGNTIYF. Based on the CDR3 plus reference TRBV11-3 and TRBJ1-3, the full variable domain is EAGVVQSPRYKIIEKKQPVAFWCNPISGHNTLYWYLQNLGQGPELLIRYENEEAVDDSQLPKDRFSAERLKGVDSTLKIQPAELGDSAVYLCASSRGGNTIYFGEGSWLTVV.

The V call is TRBV7-9, the J call TRBJ2-2; unclear D gene. V was shortened by 5 bases and J by 5 bases, with 6 bases between the two germline ends. The CDR3 loop spans 12 amino acids. CDR1 and CDR2 from the germline V gene are SEHNR and FQNEAQ (reference sequence). CDR3 DNA sequence: TGTGCCAGCAGCCAAAGTACCGGGGAGCTGTTTTTT. Translated, it gives CASSQSTGELFF. The full variable domain, rest sourced from reference TRBV7-9 and TRBJ2-2, is DTGVSQNPRHKITKRGQNVTFRCDPISEHNRLYWYRQTLGQGPEFLTYFQNEAQLEKSRLLSDRFSAERPKGSFSTLEIQRTEQGDSAMYLCASSQSTGELFFGEGSRLTVL.

Written as DNA, the CDR3 is TGCGCCAGCAGCCAAGAAGGCGAAAAACTGTTTTTT. It is translated as CASSQEGEKLFF. This rearrangement joins TRBV4-1 to TRBJ1-4, with no clear D. The CDR3 covers 12 residues. The germline CDR1 and CDR2 sequences are MGHRA and YSYEKL. V lost 0 bases and J lost 8, with 4 bases in between.

V and J are TRBV11-2 and TRBJ2-7; no reliable D call. Trimming removed 6 bases at V and 6 bases at J, with 12 bases between. CDR3 length: 12 residues. Germline assignment: CDR1 SGHAT and CDR2 FQNNGV. The CDR3 DNA reads as TGTGCCAGCAGAAAGGAGCTCAGCGAGCAGTACTTC. It specifies CASRKELSEQYF.

V is TRBV27 and J is TRBJ2-7, with TRBD2 matching over 11 bases. The CDR3 covers 14 residues. Germline values: CDR1 MNHEY, CDR2 SMNVEV (reference sequence). V was pared by 6 bases and J by 2 bases, with 3 bases of the junction left unmatched. In DNA, the CDR3 is TGTGCCAGCAGCCGACTAGCGGGGACCTACGAGCAGTACTTC. Translation: CASSRLAGTYEQYF.

CDR3 DNA: TGTGCCAGCAGCCCCCAGGGGGGGGCAGGAGATACGCAGTATTTT. Translating gives CASSPQGGAGDTQYF. The V gene is TRBV3-1 (or the pseudogene TRBV3-2), the J gene TRBJ2-3; D may correspond to TRBD1 or TRBD2 (7 bases each). V was shortened by 4 bases and J by 5 bases, with 16 bases between the two germline ends. Germline V gene lookup returns CDR1 LGHDT and CDR2 YNNKEL (reference sequence). This CDR3 region has 15 residues.

The chain links TRBV29-1 to TRBJ2-2; 10 bases map to TRBD1. The germline gives CDR1 SQVTM, CDR2 ANQGSEA. Trimming cost V 7 bases and J 6 bases; bases outside gene matches: 11. This CDR3 is built from 15 residues. The CDR3: CSAEPGQGFPGELFF. The CDR3 coding sequence is TGCAGCGCCGAACCGGGACAGGGGTTTCCCGGGGAGCTGTTTTTT.

The chain has TRBV7-9 and TRBJ1-1, with D perhaps matching TRBD1 (5 bases). CDR1 is SEHNR, CDR2 FQNEAQ, per germline (reference sequence). With 5 bases removed from V and 5 bases from J, the gap between germline ends came to 15 bases. The CDR3 covers 14 residues. CDR3 coding DNA: TGTGCCAGCAGCCCATCGGGCAGGGAAACTGAAGCTTTCTTT. This encodes CASSPSGRETEAFF.

This chain joins TRBV28 and TRBJ2-7, with 7 bases aligning to TRBD2. The junction had 11 bases not matched to a gene; V was cut back by 6 bases and J by 3 bases. The V gene's germline CDR1 is MDHEN and CDR2 SYDVKM. The CDR3 spans 15 residues. CDR3 residues: CASRIGRELFYEQYF. CDR3 in DNA: TGTGCCAGCAGGATCGGGCGGGAGCTCTTCTACGAGCAGTACTTC.

The chain is built from TRBV7-9 and TRBJ2-7; either TRBD1 or TRBD2 may supply D (6 bases each). CDR3 length equals 16 residues. Germline V gene lookup returns CDR1 SEHNR and CDR2 FQNEAQ (reference sequence). The germline V and J ends were trimmed by 0 bases and 2 bases, with 14 bases remaining between them. For the CDR3, the DNA is TGTGCCAGCAGCTTAGCGCCTGGGGGGCCGACCTACGAGCAGTACTTC. Translation gives CASSLAPGGPTYEQYF. Using reference TRBV7-9 and TRBJ2-7 for the parts outside the CDR3, the full variable domain is DTGVSQNPRHKITKRGQNVTFRCDPISEHNRLYWYRQTLGQGPEFLTYFQNEAQLEKSRLLSDRFSAERPKGSFSTLEIQRTEQGDSAMYLCASSLAPGGPTYEQYFGPGTRLTVT.

This chain uses TRBV7-6 with TRBJ2-3; 11 bases match TRBD1. V trimming: 5 bases; J trimming: 4 bases; junction bases outside the gene matches: 5. The germline gives CDR1 SGHVS, CDR2 FNYEAQ. This CDR3 contains 15 residues. The CDR3 protein is CASSTGQGAADTQYF. The CDR3 nucleotides read TGTGCCAGCAGCACCGGACAGGGGGCCGCAGATACGCAGTATTTT.

This clone was observed a single time. This chain uses TRBV30 with TRBJ1-3, with D unresolved. V was shortened by 1 base and J by 4 bases, with 2 bases between the two germline ends. The germline CDR1 and CDR2 sequences are GTSNPN and SVGIG (reference sequence). The length of the CDR3 is 11 residues. CDR3 sequence reads: CAWSEGNTIYF. In DNA, the CDR3 is TGTGCCTGGAGTGAAGGAAACACCATATATTTT.

This clone was counted a single time. This chain links TRBV19 with TRBJ1-5; D gene uncertain. Trimming stripped 1 base from V and 5 bases from J, with 12 bases between. From germline, CDR1 is LNHDA and CDR2 SQIVND (reference sequence). There are 15 residues in the CDR3. In DNA, the CDR3 is TGTGCCAGTAGTATAGTAGGCGGTGAGGATCAGCCCCAGCATTTT. Protein sequence: CASSIVGGEDQPQHF.

This chain connects TRBV7-9 to TRBJ1-1; 7 bases fit TRBD1. The CDR3 totals 14 residues. V lost 5 bases to trimming and J lost 5 bases; unmatched junction nucleotides: 8. From germline, CDR1 is SEHNR and CDR2 FQNEAQ (reference sequence). The CDR3 loop reads CASSPRQGQTEAFF. CDR3 nucleotides: TGTGCCAGCAGCCCCCGACAGGGACAAACTGAAGCTTTCTTT.

V and J are TRBV7-9 and TRBJ2-3, with unresolved D. V gave up 5 bases and J gave up 4 bases, with 10 bases separating them. This CDR3 is built from 13 residues. In germline, CDR1 is SEHNR, CDR2 FQNEAQ (reference sequence). CDR3: CASSPSHPDTQYF. The CDR3 coding sequence is TGTGCCAGCAGCCCCTCACATCCAGATACGCAGTATTTT.

The rearrangement links TRBV7-3 to TRBJ2-7; 8 bases line up with TRBD1. V was pared by 6 bases and J by 5 bases, with 9 bases of the junction left unmatched. CDR3 length: 14 residues. The germline V gene encodes CDR1 SGHTA and CDR2 FQGTGA. The CDR3 nucleotides are TGTGCCAGCAGGGCAGGGGGCGGCCACGACGAGCAGTACTTC. Amino acid sequence: CASRAGGGHDEQYF.